These T cell receptor beta chains were read from a single sample in a study of T cells in Graves' hyperthyroidism and ophthalmopathy. Via MiXCR, TCRdb re-called the multiplex PCR reads, giving one row per CDR3 protein. Among a few hundred thousand distinct CDR3 sequences, about 20% were seen once, and the ten largest hold around 50%. Sequenced: blood. The receptors here all came from a woman aged 50 to 60 with Graves' hyperthyroidism. The CDR3 runs from the conserved cysteine through the conserved F or W. D genes are given only for firm matches. The size field is filled for only some rows; it gives once, few, many or a size class.

cdr3_nt	cdr3_aa	d_call	v_call	clone_size	j_call
TGTGCCAGCAGTTCACGGACACAGCCTGGCTACACCTTC	CASSSRTQPGYTF	-	TRBV12-3/TRBV12-4	-	TRBJ1-2
TGTGCCAGCAGCTCCACAAACACCATATATTTT	CASSSTNTIYF	-	TRBV11-2	many	TRBJ1-3
TGTGCCAGCAGCTTAGGACCTCGACGAGATGAAAAACTGTTTTTT	CASSLGPRRDEKLFF	-	TRBV11-2	-	TRBJ1-4
TGTGCCATCAGTGAGCCCGGGACACATCCCCCGGCGGGTTACAATGAGCAGTTCTTC	CAISEPGTHPPAGYNEQFF	-	TRBV10-3	many	TRBJ2-1
TGTGCCAGCAGCTTAGATGCGAGTTGGAACTATGGCTACACCTTC	CASSLDASWNYGYTF	-	TRBV7-9	-	TRBJ1-2
TGTGCCAGCACCTTTAAGGAGGGCACAGATACGCAGTATTTT	CASTFKEGTDTQYF	-	TRBV2	-	TRBJ2-3
TGTGCCAGCAGTTTGAGTATCCTGGACAGGGATAATGAAAAACTGTTTTTT	CASSLSILDRDNEKLFF	TRBD1	TRBV28	-	TRBJ1-4
TGCGCCACATATCAGGGGGCTCTTGGAAACACCATATATTTT	CATYQGALGNTIYF	TRBD1	TRBV10-1	-	TRBJ1-3
TGTGCCAGCAGTTACCCCAGGGTCCCGATGGAGACCCAGTACTTC	CASSYPRVPMETQYF	-	TRBV6-2/TRBV6-3	many	TRBJ2-5
TGTGCCAGCAGCTCCTTGGCTGGGTTGTACGAGCAGTACTTC	CASSSLAGLYEQYF	-	TRBV9	few	TRBJ2-7
TGTGCCAGCAGGGATGGGGGGACAGTAGCTAACTATGGCTACACCTTC	CASRDGGTVANYGYTF	TRBD1	TRBV3-1	-	TRBJ1-2
TGTGCCAGCAGTGAATGGGGACGAGGCGAGCAGTACTTC	CASSEWGRGEQYF	-	TRBV6-1	-	TRBJ2-7
TGTGCCAGCAGCCGATCGGGACAGCAAGAGACCCAGTACTTC	CASSRSGQQETQYF	TRBD1	TRBV28	-	TRBJ2-5
TGTGCCAGCAGCCCCCGGACAGGGCGGGATGAGCAGTTCTTC	CASSPRTGRDEQFF	TRBD1	TRBV9	-	TRBJ2-1
TGTGCCTGGAGTCTGTGGGGGGCGGCCAAAAACATTCAGTACTTC	CAWSLWGAAKNIQYF	-	TRBV30	few	TRBJ2-4
TGTGCCAGCACCTTGGACGGTCCATATAATTCACCCCTCCACTTT	CASTLDGPYNSPLHF	-	TRBV2	few	TRBJ1-6
TGTGCCAGTAGTATTTCCCCCCGGGACACTGAAGCTTTCTTT	CASSISPRDTEAFF	-	TRBV19	-	TRBJ1-1
TGTGCCAGCATCCGAGACCAGGGCTTGGAGCAGTACTTC	CASIRDQGLEQYF	-	TRBV2	many	TRBJ2-7
TGTGCCAGCAGTGAAACTGGACGGGAGAGCAATCAGCCCCAGCATTTT	CASSETGRESNQPQHF	-	TRBV2	many	TRBJ1-5
TGTGCCAGCAGCTTGGGGGATGGAGATACGCAGTATTTT	CASSLGDGDTQYF	-	TRBV7-3	many	TRBJ2-3
TGTGCCAGCGGGTCCGGGACGGGGAGTAATGAGCAGTTCTTC	CASGSGTGSNEQFF	-	TRBV6-1	many	TRBJ2-1
TGCGCCAGCAGCTTCATTGGGACACATAACTATGGCTACACCTTC	CASSFIGTHNYGYTF	-	TRBV5-1	-	TRBJ1-2
TGTGCCAGCAGCCAAGATCTAGCGGGGCCTAGCACAGATACGCAGTATTTT	CASSQDLAGPSTDTQYF	TRBD2	TRBV3-1	many	TRBJ2-3
TGCAGTGCGCCGGGGCGGGAGGGCCGGGATACGCAGTATTTT	CSAPGREGRDTQYF	TRBD2	TRBV20-1	few	TRBJ2-3
TGTGCCAGCGGATCGGACAGAAGTGATGAAAAACTGTTTTTT	CASGSDRSDEKLFF	-	TRBV5-5	-	TRBJ1-4
TGTGCCAGCTCGCTGACGAGAGGAGAGGGGGTCAATGAGCAGTTCTTC	CASSLTRGEGVNEQFF	-	TRBV18	many	TRBJ2-1
TGTGCCAGCAGCGACAGGGGGCTGGAAGGCTACACCTTC	CASSDRGLEGYTF	TRBD1	TRBV14	-	TRBJ1-2
TGTGCCAGCAGCGGAAAAAATTCACCCCTCCACTTT	CASSGKNSPLHF	-	TRBV7-2	few	TRBJ1-6
TGCAGTGCTAGAGGACTCGGGCAGTATTTT	CSARGLGQYF	-	TRBV20-1	many	TRBJ2-3
TGCAGCGTTGAAGATTGGGCGGCCGGGGAGCTGTTTTTT	CSVEDWAAGELFF	-	TRBV29-1	many	TRBJ2-2
TGTGCCAGCAGTGTAGCGTCTCTCACAGATACGCAGTATTTT	CASSVASLTDTQYF	-	TRBV6-1	many	TRBJ2-3
TGTGCCAGCAGTGCACAGATTAATCAGCCCCAGCATTTT	CASSAQINQPQHF	-	TRBV2	many	TRBJ1-5
TGTGCCAGCAGTTTAGTCGGGAACACTGAAGCTTTCTTT	CASSLVGNTEAFF	-	TRBV12-3/TRBV12-4	many	TRBJ1-1
TGTGCCAGCAGCCGCCAGCCCCCCCGGGCCAATGAGCAGTTCTTC	CASSRQPPRANEQFF	-	TRBV14	-	TRBJ2-1
TGCGCCAGCAGCCAAGAGCCATCGGGGCCTGAGCAGTTCTTC	CASSQEPSGPEQFF	-	TRBV4-1	-	TRBJ2-1
TGCAGTGCTAGTGCGGGACTAGCGGAAAACACCGGGGAGCTGTTTTTT	CSASAGLAENTGELFF	TRBD2	TRBV20-1	-	TRBJ2-2
TGTGCCAGCAGCTTAGGCGGGAGGGCCGCCTACAATGAGCAGTTCTTC	CASSLGGRAAYNEQFF	TRBD2	TRBV11-2	many	TRBJ2-1
TGTGCCACGGGGACAACTGAGCAGTTCTTC	CATGTTEQFF	-	TRBV2	-	TRBJ2-1
TGTGCCAGCAGCCAAGATTTGGGCGGGACGCTGCGAGCTTTCTTT	CASSQDLGGTLRAFF	-	TRBV4-2	-	TRBJ1-1
TGTGCCATCAGGGTCACGCTAGGGCCGCCGAGGACTGAAGCTTTCTTT	CAIRVTLGPPRTEAFF	-	TRBV10-3	-	TRBJ1-1
TGTGCCAGCTCACCCCAGGCGACAGCGGGAGGGAATGAGCAGTTCTTC	CASSPQATAGGNEQFF	TRBD2	TRBV18	few	TRBJ2-1
TGTGCCAGCAGTTTATGGACAGGGGGAAGCAATCAGCCCCAGCATTTT	CASSLWTGGSNQPQHF	TRBD1	TRBV12-3/TRBV12-4	-	TRBJ1-5
TGTGCCAGCAGTTTTTCGGGTTACGCTGAAGCTTTCTTT	CASSFSGYAEAFF	-	TRBV12-3/TRBV12-4	once	TRBJ1-1
TGCGCCAGCAGCTTGGAACAGGGGAACTATGGCTACACCTTC	CASSLEQGNYGYTF	TRBD1	TRBV5-1	-	TRBJ1-2
TGCGCCAGCAGCTTGGGATCGGGAGACACTGAAGCTTTCTTT	CASSLGSGDTEAFF	-	TRBV5-1	many	TRBJ1-1
TGTGCCAGCAGGACATGGAGGAACACTGAAGCTTTCTTT	CASRTWRNTEAFF	-	TRBV6-1	many	TRBJ1-1
TGTGCCAGCAGACAGGAAACCTCCTACGAGCAGTACTTC	CASRQETSYEQYF	-	TRBV28	many	TRBJ2-7
TGTGCCGGCAGCTTAACGCAGTCCTTAAGCTACAATGAGCAGTTCTTC	CAGSLTQSLSYNEQFF	-	TRBV7-3	-	TRBJ2-1
TGTGCCAGCAGTGAGTTGGGCGGGAAGAACGAGCAGTACTTC	CASSELGGKNEQYF	-	TRBV2	-	TRBJ2-7
TGCGCCAGCAGCTTGTTAGGCGGACACCAAGAGACCCAGTACTTC	CASSLLGGHQETQYF	-	TRBV5-1	-	TRBJ2-5
TGTGCCAGCAGCTTCTTGGATAACACTGAAGCTTTCTTT	CASSFLDNTEAFF	-	TRBV7-9	few	TRBJ1-1